This T cell receptor beta chain is drawn from a study of T-cell reconstitution after alpha-beta-depleted transplantation in children. A few counts support this clonotype. Preparation of the TCRbeta library used unique molecular identifiers. TCRdb itself ran the PCR reads through MiXCR, one entry per CDR3 protein. The sample includes 250,000 to 350,000 distinct CDR3 sequences, 9.5% to 10% of them seen just once. This CDR3 has 19 amino acids. Germline CDR1 reads SGHVS; CDR2 reads FQNEAQ. V lost 2 bases and J lost 0, with 20 bases in between. The sample in question was PBMCs from the stem cell graft donor, obtained from the stem cell graft. V and J are TRBV7-8 and TRBJ2-1, with D perhaps assigned TRBD1 or TRBD2 (7 bases each). This clonotype was obtained from a human donor who donated a stem cell graft to a child with SCID. The CDR3 loop is CASSLRVGGGLSSYNEQFF. The DNA of the CDR3 is TGTGCCAGCAGCTTAAGGGTGGGAGGGGGCTTGAGCTCCTACAATGAGCAGTTCTTC.